The next 8 T cell receptor beta chains were all read from a single sample in a study of blood T cell repertoires in COVID-19. TCRdb's copy holds only in-frame clones and misses some; the assay was immunoSEQ multiplex PCR. The repertoire has about 160,000 clones, approximately 84% of them found once; the top ten carry 22%. Sequencing was carried out using peripheral blood. Receptors originate from a woman aged 80 or over with acute or convalescent COVID-19.

The chain combines TRBV5-1 with TRBJ2-7; TRBD2 matches at 8 bases. V was clipped by 3 bases and J by 2 bases; unmatched bases: 10. Germline lookup yields CDR1 SGHRS and CDR2 YFSETQ. The CDR3 covers 16 residues. CDR3 region: CASSYARREDPYEQYF. The CDR3 DNA follows: TGCGCCAGCAGCTATGCAAGGCGGGAGGATCCCTACGAGCAGTACTTC.

The chain employs TRBV7-9 and TRBJ2-7; maybe TRBD2 (6 bases). V shed 1 base and J shed 5 bases, with 15 bases lying between them. Germline loops: CDR1 SEHNR, CDR2 FQNEAQ (reference sequence). CDR3 length: 15 amino acids. The DNA for the CDR3 is TGTGCCAGCAGCTTAGGCCACGGGAGCAAAAACGAGCAGTACTTC. Translating it yields CASSLGHGSKNEQYF.

V and J are TRBV30 and TRBJ2-1; 7 bases are a match to TRBD2. Trimming removed 2 bases from V and 2 bases from J; junction bases left unmatched: 6. The CDR3 consists of 15 residues. The germline V gene encodes CDR1 GTSNPN and CDR2 SVGIG (reference sequence). The DNA for the CDR3 is TGTGCCTGGAGTCCTAGCGGAACGGCCTACAATGAGCAGTTCTTC. This encodes CAWSPSGTAYNEQFF.

CDR3 sequence reads: CASSMIRASGTNEQFF. The CDR3, as DNA: TGTGCCAGTAGTATGATCCGAGCTAGCGGGACGAATGAGCAGTTCTTC. This chain uses TRBV19 with TRBJ2-1, with 9 positions matching TRBD2. V was clipped by 3 bases and J by 7 bases; unmatched bases: 10. This CDR3 is built from 16 residues. Germline loops: CDR1 LNHDA, CDR2 SQIVND (reference sequence).

The chain recombines TRBV10-3 with TRBJ1-2, with 8 bases aligning to TRBD1. CDR1 is ENHRY, CDR2 SYGVKD, per germline. V shed 2 bases, J shed 3 bases, and the junction held 2 bases outside the gene matches. The CDR3 spans 14 residues. In DNA, the CDR3 is TGTGCCATCAGTGAGACAGGGGGTGACTATGGCTACACCTTC. Translating it yields CAISETGGDYGYTF.

This rearrangement joins TRBV7-2 to TRBJ1-2; 7 bases align to TRBD1. In germline, CDR1 is SGHTA, CDR2 FQGNSA. This CDR3 contains 15 residues. V shed 0 bases, J shed 4 bases, and the junction held 5 bases outside the gene matches. CDR3 amino acids: CASSLAQGVSYGYTF. The CDR3 DNA follows: TGTGCCAGCAGCTTAGCCCAGGGGGTCAGCTATGGCTACACCTTC.

This clone showed up just a few times. The chain links TRBV11-2 to TRBJ2-7; 7 bases line up with TRBD2. The CDR3 consists of 14 residues. Trimming at V came to 1 base and at J to 3 bases, leaving 3 bases not matched to a gene. Germline assignment: CDR1 SGHAT and CDR2 FQNNGV. For the CDR3, the DNA is TGTGCCAGCAGCTTAGCACTAGCGAGCTACGAGCAGTACTTC. Residues: CASSLALASYEQYF.

This chain joins TRBV15 and TRBJ2-7; the match to TRBD1 covers 8 bases. CDR3 length: 16 amino acids. The germline CDR1 and CDR2 sequences are LNHNV and YYDKDF (reference sequence). The V gene end was trimmed by 1 base and the J gene end by 4 bases; junction bases not matched to a gene: 9. The CDR3 sequence: CATSRAGRGPIYEQYF. CDR3 DNA: TGTGCCACCAGCAGAGCCGGCAGGGGGCCAATATACGAGCAGTACTTC. Complete variable domain (other parts from reference TRBV15 and TRBJ2-7): DAMVIQNPRYQVTQFGKPVTLSCSQTLNHNVMYWYQQKSSQAPKLLFHYYDKDFNNEADTPDNFQSRRPNTSFCFLDIRSPGLGDTAMYLCATSRAGRGPIYEQYFGPGTRLTVT.